This entry is about one T cell receptor (beta chain). What it recognizes is unknown. The sample is drawn from a study of T-cell reconstitution after alpha-beta-depleted transplantation in children. Unique molecular identifiers featured in how the TCRbeta library was prepared. TCRdb re-called the PCR reads through MiXCR, storing one row per CDR3 protein. The table records a few hundred thousand distinct CDR3 sequences, over 20% of them present only once. Study findings and constraints: It was surviving recipient T cells and thymic progenitors that gave some patients high TCRbeta diversity at day 60. Several hundred expanded graft clones reportedly supplied alpha-beta T cells about two months after transplant.

Germline CDR1 reads MDHEN; CDR2 reads SYDVKM. This CDR3 region has 15 residues. The V segment lost 6 bases and the J segment 5 bases; nucleotides outside the gene matches: 12. The V and J genes are TRBV28 and TRBJ2-5, with TRBD1 identical over 7 bases. The sample in question was PBMCs, obtained before TCRalphabeta/CD19-depleted stem cell transplant. This clonotype was sampled from a boy under three years old with Wiskott-Aldrich syndrome, due to receive a stem cell transplant. CDR3 nucleotides: TGTGCCAGCAGAACCCAACACAGGGGCGGGGAGACCCAGTACTTC. Amino acid sequence: CASRTQHRGGETQYF.